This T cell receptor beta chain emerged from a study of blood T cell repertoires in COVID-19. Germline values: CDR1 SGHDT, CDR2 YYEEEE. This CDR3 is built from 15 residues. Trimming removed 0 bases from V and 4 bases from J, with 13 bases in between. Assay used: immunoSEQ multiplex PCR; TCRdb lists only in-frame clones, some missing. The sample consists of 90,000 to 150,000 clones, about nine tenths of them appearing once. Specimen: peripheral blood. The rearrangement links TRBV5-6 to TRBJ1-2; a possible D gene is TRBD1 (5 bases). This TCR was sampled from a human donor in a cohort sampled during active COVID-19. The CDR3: CASSLDGAGRYGYTF. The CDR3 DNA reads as TGTGCCAGCAGCTTGGATGGAGCAGGGCGCTATGGCTACACCTTC.